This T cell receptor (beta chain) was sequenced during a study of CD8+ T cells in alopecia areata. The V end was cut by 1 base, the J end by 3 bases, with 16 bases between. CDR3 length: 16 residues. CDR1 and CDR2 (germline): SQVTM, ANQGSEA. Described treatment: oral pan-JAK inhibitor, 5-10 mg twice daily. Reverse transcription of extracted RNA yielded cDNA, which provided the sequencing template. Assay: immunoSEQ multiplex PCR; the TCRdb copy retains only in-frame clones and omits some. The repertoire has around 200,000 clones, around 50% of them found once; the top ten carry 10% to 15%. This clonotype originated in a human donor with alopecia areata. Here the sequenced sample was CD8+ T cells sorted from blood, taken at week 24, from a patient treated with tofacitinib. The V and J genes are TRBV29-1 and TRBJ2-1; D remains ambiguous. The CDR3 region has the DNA TGCAGCGTTGAAGGTAGAGAACAGCCGGACTACAATGAGCAGTTCTTC. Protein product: CSVEGREQPDYNEQFF.